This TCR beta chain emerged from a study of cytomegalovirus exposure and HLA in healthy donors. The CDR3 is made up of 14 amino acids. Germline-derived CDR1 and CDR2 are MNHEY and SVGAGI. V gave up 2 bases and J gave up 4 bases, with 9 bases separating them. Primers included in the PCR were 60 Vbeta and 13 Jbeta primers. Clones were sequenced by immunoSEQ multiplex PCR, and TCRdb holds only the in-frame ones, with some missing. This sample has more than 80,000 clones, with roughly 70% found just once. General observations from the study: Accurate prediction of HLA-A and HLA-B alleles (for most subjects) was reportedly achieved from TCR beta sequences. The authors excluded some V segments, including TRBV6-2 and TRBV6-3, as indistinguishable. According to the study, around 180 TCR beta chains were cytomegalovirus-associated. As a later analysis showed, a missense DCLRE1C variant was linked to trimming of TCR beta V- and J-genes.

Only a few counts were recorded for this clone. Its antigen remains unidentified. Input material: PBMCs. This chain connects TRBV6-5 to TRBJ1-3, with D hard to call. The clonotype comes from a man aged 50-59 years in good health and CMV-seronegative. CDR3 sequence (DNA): TGTGCCAGCAGTTACGGGTCAGCGGGAAACACCATATATTTT. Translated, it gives CASSYGSAGNTIYF.